The clone carrying this T cell receptor (beta chain) was recorded many times. The antigen is undetermined. TCRdb processed the 5' RACE reads anew with MiXCR; each CDR3 protein has one entry. Among around 23,000 distinct CDR3 sequences listed, about 15% were seen once. The data stem from a study of CD8 T cells in ankylosing spondylitis. Study-level points and caveats: Several of the motif variants were reported before in synovial fluid and blood from reactive arthritis.

CDR3 length: 15 residues. With 6 bases removed from V and 5 bases from J, the gap between germline ends came to 20 bases. Germline CDR1 and CDR2: SGHRS and YFSETQ. The specimen was blood. The origin of this receptor is a male donor with ankylosing spondylitis or in good health (not recorded which). The chain is built from TRBV5-1 and TRBJ1-1; D gene uncertain. In DNA form, the CDR3 reads TGCGCCAGCAAGGGTCGTGAGGCACGCGCAACTGAAGCTTTCTTT. This encodes CASKGREARATEAFF.